The 14 T cell receptor beta chains presented below share a single source sample, sequenced in a study of tumor-infiltrating lymphocytes in primary liver carcinoma (dated by TCRdb to the late 2010s). Sequencing was performed on an Illumina HiSeq 2500. A constant-region primer and ProtoScript II reverse transcriptase were used to reverse-transcribe TCRbeta-specific cDNA from around 480 ng total RNA. Three nested multiplex PCR rounds, following a slightly modified ARM-PCR procedure, were used to build the TCRbeta libraries. Each of the first two PCR rounds ran for nine to eleven cycles and used multiplex TRBV1-TRBV30 forward primers together with a Cbeta reverse primer. TCRdb redid the processing of the public reads, applying fastp at Q25 and MiXCR, and retained in-frame beta chains. Rows with one shared CDR3 protein collapse into an entry with the most common genes and DNA. This sample holds some 200,000 distinct CDR3 sequences; roughly 61% were observed only once. The leading ten clones occupy around 7.1% of the sample.

Blood RNA was extracted from unsorted whole blood using TRIzol reagent, and germline DNA was obtained with the DNeasy Blood & Tissue kit. Sequencing input: peripheral blood. These receptors came from a woman aged 60-70 years with primary liver carcinoma and hepatitis B virus infection.

About this clonotype itself: Since no conserved phenylalanine or tryptophan closes the CDR3, a read error is the likely cause. The chain joins TRBV4-1 to TRBJ2-7, with TRBD1 matching over 7 bases. V lost 3 bases, J lost 5 bases, and 10 bases stayed unmatched. The CDR3 extends over 15 amino acids. The V gene's germline CDR1 is MGHRA and CDR2 YSYEKL. In nucleotides, the CDR3 is TGCGCCAGCAGCCATGACAGGGCCGTAACCCACGAGCAGTACCTC. Its translation: CASSHDRAVTHEQYL.

A word on this clonotype: This may arise from a read error, as a much more abundant clone is one base away. This sequence joins TRBV6-5 and TRBJ2-3, with D perhaps matching TRBD2 (5 bases). The length of the CDR3 is 16 residues. V lost 6 bases, J lost 3 bases, and 19 bases lay in between. Germline assignment: CDR1 MNHEY and CDR2 SVGAGI. The CDR3, as DNA: TGTGCCAGCAGCCCCGTAGCAGCGGCAGATACAGATACGCAGTATTTT. Protein: CASSPVAAADTDTQYF.

The rearrangement joins TRBV18 to TRBJ2-5, with 7 bases identical to TRBD2. There are 16 residues in the CDR3. J was trimmed by 5 bases and V by 3 bases; bases with no gene match: 12. Germline V gene data show CDR1 as KGHSH and CDR2 as LQKENI. CDR3 DNA sequence: TGTGCCAGCTCACCTTCCCGGGAGGCGGTTTCGGAGACCCAGTACTTC. Translation: CASSPSREAVSETQYF.

Worth noting for this clonotype: This may be a read error: a much more frequent sequence differs by one nucleotide. The rearrangement uses TRBV4-2 and TRBJ2-5; D is uncertain. The CDR3 contains 14 residues. The V and J ends lost 1 base and 7 bases respectively, with 13 bases between them. The germline CDR1 and CDR2 sequences are LGHNA and YNFKEQ. The CDR3 region has the DNA TGTGCCAGCAGCCAAGGGGCTACTTCTTGGACCCAGTACTTC. It encodes CASSQGATSWTQYF.

About this clonotype: It is likely a read error, because the conserved phenylalanine at the end of the CDR3 is missing. This chain links TRBV11-2 with TRBJ2-5, with 8 bases that match TRBD2. The germline gives CDR1 SGHAT, CDR2 FQNNGV. This CDR3 contains 15 residues. V was clipped by 5 bases and J by 0 bases; unmatched bases: 5. Written as DNA, the CDR3 is TGTGCCAGCAGCCCAATAGCGGGGAACCAAGAGACCCAGTACTTA. Amino acids: CASSPIAGNQETQYL.

For this clonotype: A much larger clone differs by one base, so this may be a read error. The chain carries TRBV28 and TRBJ1-5, with TRBD1 as a possible D gene (5 bases). The V end lost 8 bases, the J end lost 6 bases, and 8 bases lay between the germline ends. Per germline, CDR1 MDHEN and CDR2 SYDVKM. CDR3 size: 11 residues. Written as DNA, the CDR3 is TGTGCCAGCGGGGGAAGTCAGCCCCAGCATTTT. This translates into CASGGSQPQHF.

For this clonotype: Being one base from a much bigger clone, this may be a read error. In DNA form, the CDR3 reads TGTGCCGGCGCAGGAGATACGCAGTATTTT. Translation: CAGAGDTQYF. V gene TRBV7-9 combines with J gene TRBJ2-3; no firm D call. CDR1 SEHNR and CDR2 FQNEAQ come from the germline V gene (reference sequence). The V end was cut by 11 bases, the J end by 5 bases, with 8 bases between. The CDR3 length is 10 residues.

This clonotype was counted many times. This chain uses TRBV29-1 with TRBJ2-5; D uncertain. The CDR3 sequence is 11 residues long. Looked up from germline, CDR1 is SQVTM and CDR2 is ANQGSEA. The V end was cut by 4 bases, the J end by 5 bases, with 8 bases between. This chain's CDR3 is CSVGPGETQYF. The CDR3 region has the DNA TGCAGCGTTGGTCCCGGGGAGACCCAGTACTTC.

Turning to this clonotype: At one end, the junction sequence differs from germline, possibly due to a read error. The gene calls are TRBV11-2 and TRBJ2-3; 7 bases are a match to TRBD1. This CDR3 has 15 amino acids. Germline V gene sequence: CDR1 SGHAT, CDR2 FQNNGV. In nucleotides, the CDR3 is TGTGCCAGCAGCCCCCTGATAGGGGGCACAGATACACAGTATTTT. It specifies CASSPLIGGTDTQYF.

The chain has TRBV7-9 and TRBJ2-3; D is uncertain. V was clipped by 0 bases and J by 2 bases, with 12 bases between them. The CDR3 spans 16 residues. Per the germline V gene, CDR1 is SEHNR and CDR2 is FQNEAQ (reference sequence). CDR3 sequence (DNA): TGTGCCAGCAGCTTAGCAAGACAATTAGCCACAGATACGCAGTATTTT. Translating gives CASSLARQLATDTQYF.

This clonotype was recorded at least ten times. The chain is built from TRBV11-3 and TRBJ1-5; possibly TRBD1 for D (6 bases). The V and J ends lost 6 bases and 1 base respectively, with 10 bases between them. CDR1 and CDR2 (germline): SGHNT, YENEEA. CDR3 size: 14 residues. The CDR3 DNA sequence: TGTGCCAGCAGGAAAGACAGGAGCAATCAGCCCCAGCATTTT. Translated: CASRKDRSNQPQHF.

The rearrangement uses TRBV29-1 and TRBJ1-4; 7 bases line up with TRBD1. The germline gives CDR1 SQVTM, CDR2 ANQGSEA. This CDR3 spans 14 amino acids. V was clipped by 6 bases and J by 9 bases; unmatched bases: 13. In nucleotides, the CDR3 is TGCAGCGTCAGTAGAGAGGGAGGGGGCAAAAAACTGTTTTTT. It encodes CSVSREGGGKKLFF.

The chain carries TRBV11-3 and TRBJ2-3; possible D gene TRBD1, 6 bases. From germline, CDR1 is SGHNT and CDR2 YENEEA. This CDR3 has 17 amino acids. V lost 4 bases to trimming and J lost 12 bases, with 29 bases between them. The CDR3 loop is CASSSRQGLESTDKQYF. DNA for the CDR3: TGTGCCAGCAGCTCGAGGCAGGGGCTGGAATCCACAGATAAACAGTATTTT.

Many counts were recorded for this clonotype. V is TRBV12-5 and J is TRBJ2-1; no clear D. CDR3 length: 16 amino acids. From germline, CDR1 is LGHNT and CDR2 FRNRAP. V lost 7 bases, J lost 1 base, and 17 bases lay in between. CDR3 loop: CASVQPTGVSYNEQFF. The CDR3 DNA follows: TGTGCTAGTGTTCAACCCACCGGAGTGTCCTACAATGAGCAGTTCTTC.